These 32 T cell receptor beta chains came from one sample sequenced in a study of OX40 agonist ivuxolimab in advanced cancers. The repertoire was sequenced with immunoSEQ multiplex PCR; TCRdb's copy has only in-frame clones and lacks some. In the table there are 65,000 to 95,000 clones, 70% to 90% of which are singletons. Sequencing used CD4+ or CD8+ T cells sorted from blood, obtained in a trial of the OX40 agonist ivuxolimab. The receptor source for this set is an adult with an advanced solid tumor such as melanoma, head and neck, liver or kidney cancer.

V usage is TRBV11-3 and J usage is TRBJ2-1; 10 bases line up with TRBD1. This CDR3 contains 15 residues. Germline-derived CDR1 and CDR2 are SGHNT and YENEEA. J was trimmed by 9 bases and V by 6 bases; bases with no gene match: 11. The CDR3 region is CASSPGQGRFGEQFF. The CDR3 region has the DNA TGTGCCAGCAGTCCGGGACAGGGGAGGTTTGGTGAGCAGTTCTTC.

This rearrangement joins TRBV21-1 to TRBJ2-4. TRBV21-1 constitutes a pseudogene. The length of the CDR3 is 17 residues. Here the CDR3 DNA reads TGTGCCAGCAGCACCCCCTACTATCTTAGGGCCTGTAACATTCAGTACTTC. This codes for CASSTPYYLRACNIQYF.

The chain links TRBV15 to TRBJ2-1; 11 nucleotides match TRBD2. The CDR3 is made up of 15 amino acids. Germline V gives CDR1 LNHNV, CDR2 YYDKDF (reference sequence). J lost 7 bases, V lost 1 base, and 3 bases had no gene match. CDR3 DNA sequence: TGTGCCACCAGCAGAGTAGCGGGAGGGATTAATGAGCAGTTCTTC. This encodes CATSRVAGGINEQFF.

This clone has only a few counts. The rearrangement uses TRBV6-1 and TRBJ2-5; D possibly corresponds to TRBD2 (5 bases). The CDR3 totals 14 residues. The V gene's germline CDR1 is MNHNS and CDR2 SASEGT. V was shortened by 3 bases and J by 7 bases, with 15 bases between the two germline ends. CDR3 loop: CASSEAGIRRTQYF. CDR3 nucleotide sequence: TGTGCCAGCAGTGAGGCCGGGATCCGGAGGACCCAGTACTTC.

This chain joins TRBV7-3 and TRBJ2-7; no clear D gene. CDR1 and CDR2 (germline): SGHTA, FQGTGA. The V and J ends lost 5 bases and 9 bases respectively, with 5 bases between them. This CDR3 has 9 amino acids. The CDR3 nucleotides are TGTGCCAGCAGCCCCCCGCAGTACTTC. It specifies CASSPPQYF.

The chain is built from TRBV19 and TRBJ2-6; weak D call: TRBD2 (5 bases). The CDR3 has 17 residues. Trimming pared 3 bases from V and 4 bases from J, leaving 16 bases between. Germline V CDR1 and CDR2: LNHDA, SQIVND (reference sequence). CDR3 in amino acids: CASSMRRAGEGANVLTF. The CDR3 DNA is TGTGCCAGTAGTATGAGGCGAGCCGGGGAAGGGGCCAACGTCCTGACTTTC.

The chain employs TRBV7-2 and TRBJ2-5; maybe TRBD1 (6 bases). Germline V gene data show CDR1 as SGHTA and CDR2 as FQGNSA. This CDR3 comprises 14 residues. V was trimmed by 5 bases and J by 4 bases, leaving 14 bases between them. The CDR3: CASSAQQGSETQYF. CDR3 DNA: TGTGCCAGCAGCGCACAACAGGGCTCAGAGACCCAGTACTTC.

The chain is built from TRBV5-1 and TRBJ1-4; possibly TRBD1 for D (5 bases). Germline CDR1 is SGHRS and CDR2 is YFSETQ. CDR3 size: 15 residues. V was clipped by 3 bases and J by 5 bases, with 14 bases between them. CDR3 DNA sequence: TGCGCCAGCAGCTGGAGGGACGATAAGAATGAAAAACTGTTTTTT. It specifies CASSWRDDKNEKLFF.

This clone was seen only once. The J gene is TRBJ1-5, the V gene TRBV7-2; a weak D match, TRBD1 (5 bases). The CDR3 runs 16 residues. Germline-derived CDR1 and CDR2 are SGHTA and FQGNSA. V lost 1 base to trimming and J lost 0 bases, with 10 bases between them. For the CDR3, the DNA is TGTGCCAGCAGCTTAGAGGGGCCCCTTAGCAATCAGCCCCAGCATTTT. Its protein product is CASSLEGPLSNQPQHF.

The chain links TRBV19 to TRBJ2-3, with TRBD1 identical over 7 bases. CDR1 and CDR2 from the germline V gene are LNHDA and SQIVND (reference sequence). The CDR3 is made up of 16 amino acids. The trim removed 7 bases at V and 0 bases at J, leaving 10 bases unmatched. CDR3 sequence (DNA): TGTGCCAGTAACCGACAGGGAACCATTAGCACAGATACGCAGTATTTT. It specifies CASNRQGTISTDTQYF.

V gene TRBV18 combines with J gene TRBJ1-1; D is unresolved. Deletions cut 0 bases from V and 6 bases from J, with 11 bases between. Germline V gives CDR1 KGHSH, CDR2 LQKENI. The CDR3 runs to 14 residues. The CDR3 bases are TGTGCCAGCTCACCACCGTCATTGGTACCTGAAGCTTTCTTT. Amino acids: CASSPPSLVPEAFF.

This chain joins TRBV9 and TRBJ2-5; 10 bases are shared with TRBD2. This CDR3 contains 14 residues. Trimming took 3 bases from V and 5 from J; bases not matched to a gene: 4. Germline CDR1 SGDLS, CDR2 YYNGEE. This chain's CDR3 is CASSGAGGVETQYF. The CDR3 DNA reads as TGTGCCAGCAGCGGAGCGGGAGGGGTTGAGACCCAGTACTTC.

V and J are TRBV10-3 and TRBJ2-7; D tentatively reads TRBD1 or TRBD2 (5 bases each). The V gene lost 8 bases and the J gene lost 1 base, with 9 bases spanning the gap. CDR3 length equals 12 residues. The V gene's germline CDR1 is ENHRY and CDR2 SYGVKD. CDR3 region: CAIGTESYEQYF. The CDR3 region has the DNA TGTGCCATCGGGACGGAATCCTACGAGCAGTACTTC.

The gene calls are TRBV6-5 and TRBJ2-7, with no clear D. Trimming cost V 4 bases and J 5 bases, with 18 bases left between them. Germline values: CDR1 MNHEY, CDR2 SVGAGI. This CDR3 is built from 15 residues. CDR3 sequence: CASSLSGPYFNEQYF. CDR3 DNA sequence: TGTGCCAGCAGTTTATCAGGTCCCTACTTCAACGAGCAGTACTTC.

The V call is TRBV5-5, the J call TRBJ2-7, with D perhaps matching TRBD2 (5 bases). Per the germline V gene, CDR1 is SGHKS and CDR2 is YYEKEE (reference sequence). With 2 bases removed from V and 7 bases from J, the gap between germline ends came to 13 bases. The CDR3 contains 13 residues. As DNA, the CDR3 is TGTGCCAGCAGCTTACTAGTCCAGAATGAGCAGTACTTC. Amino acids: CASSLLVQNEQYF.

J is TRBJ2-5 and V is TRBV6-6; D ambiguous. Germline V CDR1 and CDR2: MNHNY, SVGAGI (reference sequence). The CDR3 is 10 amino acids. Trimming left V 2 bases short and J 9 bases short, with 4 bases between. Written as DNA, the CDR3 is TGTGCCAGCAGTTACGAAGCCCAGTACTTC. Translated, it gives CASSYEAQYF.

The V call is TRBV18, the J call TRBJ2-5; 11 positions match TRBD1. V shed 5 bases, J shed 5 bases, and the junction held 7 bases outside the gene matches. Germline V gene data show CDR1 as KGHSH and CDR2 as LQKENI. This CDR3 spans 15 amino acids. CDR3 residues: CASSYGQGAGETQYF. For the CDR3, the DNA is TGTGCCAGCTCATACGGACAGGGGGCAGGGGAGACCCAGTACTTC.

The rearrangement uses TRBV7-2 and TRBJ1-2, with D unresolved. Trimming took 7 bases from V and 8 from J, leaving 17 bases between them. The CDR3 is made up of 13 amino acids. Germline V CDR1 and CDR2: SGHTA, FQGNSA. The CDR3 region is CASIDRPGGGYTF. The CDR3 DNA reads TGTGCCAGCATCGACCGGCCGGGAGGCGGCTACACCTTC. Full variable domain (remainder filled in from reference TRBV7-2 and TRBJ1-2): GAGVSQSPSNKVTEKGKDVELRCDPISGHTALYWYRQSLGQGLEFLIYFQGNSAPDKSGLPSDRFSAERTGGSVSTLTIQRTQQEDSAVYLCASIDRPGGGYTFGSGTRLTVV.

This chain uses TRBV27 with TRBJ1-2, with no clear D. Trimming shortened V by 0 bases and J by 4 bases, and 9 bases separated the two germline ends. The CDR3 length is 14 residues. The germline V gene has CDR1 MNHEY and CDR2 SMNVEV (reference sequence). CDR3 bases: TGTGCCAGCAGTTTATCACCGGGAGTCTATGGCTACACCTTC. Protein: CASSLSPGVYGYTF.

This clone occurred a few times. V and J are TRBV10-3 and TRBJ2-3, with D hard to call. The CDR3 has 13 residues. V lost 4 bases and J lost 4, with 9 bases in between. The germline gives CDR1 ENHRY, CDR2 SYGVKD. Here the CDR3 DNA reads TGTGCCATCAGTGGGGCGGACGCAGATACGCAGTATTTT. It encodes CAISGADADTQYF.

The chain recombines TRBV6-4 with TRBJ1-3, with D hard to call. Deletions cut 4 bases from V and 4 bases from J, with 8 bases between. This CDR3 spans 13 amino acids. Germline V gene sequence: CDR1 MRHNA, CDR2 SNTAGT. CDR3 sequence reads: CASSAFLGNTIYF. As DNA, the CDR3 is TGTGCCAGCAGTGCGTTCTTAGGAAACACCATATATTTT.

The V call is TRBV19, the J call TRBJ2-5; perhaps TRBD1 as D (5 bases). The CDR3 runs to 14 residues. Trimming stripped 1 base from V and 5 bases from J, with 11 bases between. Germline V gene data show CDR1 as LNHDA and CDR2 as SQIVND (reference sequence). CDR3 sequence: CASSIGQLLETQYF. The CDR3 coding sequence is TGTGCCAGTAGTATAGGACAGTTGTTGGAGACCCAGTACTTC.

The genes are TRBV11-3 and TRBJ2-2; 7 bases are shared with TRBD1. CDR3 length equals 14 residues. The germline V gene encodes CDR1 SGHNT and CDR2 YENEEA. Unmatched junction bases numbered 5, after V lost 5 bases and J lost 5 bases. CDR3 residues: CASSPTRGTGELFF. The CDR3 coding sequence is TGTGCCAGCAGCCCCACCAGGGGGACCGGGGAGCTGTTTTTT.

J is TRBJ1-2 and V is TRBV28; 10 bases match TRBD1. From germline, CDR1 is MDHEN and CDR2 SYDVKM. This CDR3 contains 15 residues. Losses at the gene ends were 2 bases for V and 5 bases for J; bases not matched to a gene: 5. Here the CDR3 DNA reads TGTGCCAGCAGTTTACACACGGGACAGGGGTATGGCTACACCTTC. It yields the protein CASSLHTGQGYGYTF.

The J gene is TRBJ2-7, the V gene TRBV18, with D possibly being TRBD1 (6 bases). Trimming removed 0 bases from V and 1 base from J, with 10 bases in between. Germline V gene sequence: CDR1 KGHSH, CDR2 LQKENI. This CDR3 comprises 15 residues. CDR3 sequence (DNA): TGTGCCAGCTCACCACCCGGCCAGGGGTCCTACGAGCAGTACTTC. Translating it yields CASSPPGQGSYEQYF.

This sequence joins TRBV7-3 and TRBJ1-1; D may be TRBD1 (6 bases). CDR3 length equals 13 residues. The germline V gene has CDR1 SGHTA and CDR2 FQGTGA. Trimming removed 4 bases from V and 4 bases from J, with 10 bases in between. The CDR3 nucleotides are TGTGCCAGCAGCTCAGGGGCGAGCACTGAAGCTTTCTTT. This translates into CASSSGASTEAFF. Filled out from reference TRBV7-3 and TRBJ1-1, the complete variable domain reads GAGVSQTPSNKVTEKGKYVELRCDPISGHTALYWYRQSLGQGPEFLIYFQGTGAADDSGLPNDRFFAVRPEGSVSTLKIQRTERGDSAVYLCASSSGASTEAFFGQGTRLTVV.

The chain couples TRBV11-3 to TRBJ1-1; D remains ambiguous. The CDR3 is made up of 15 amino acids. V dropped 0 bases and J dropped 1 base, with 9 bases sitting between them. CDR1 SGHNT and CDR2 YENEEA come from the germline V gene. The CDR3 spells CASSLDHSANTEAFF. The CDR3 DNA reads as TGTGCCAGCAGCTTAGATCACTCGGCGAACACTGAAGCTTTCTTT.

The chain employs TRBV9 and TRBJ2-5, with D perhaps matching TRBD2 (6 bases). Trimming left V 4 bases short and J 0 bases short, with 13 bases between. The CDR3 covers 15 residues. Germline V CDR1 and CDR2: SGDLS, YYNGEE. CDR3 region: CASSLGGRYQETQYF. The CDR3 region has the DNA TGTGCCAGCAGCCTGGGGGGACGTTACCAAGAGACCCAGTACTTC.

The V and J genes are TRBV5-5 and TRBJ2-7; D not certain. The CDR3 has 14 residues. Germline CDR1 reads SGHKS; CDR2 reads YYEKEE (reference sequence). Trimming pared 4 bases from V and 2 bases from J, leaving 13 bases between. The CDR3 spells CASSDNRVPYEQYF. CDR3 nucleotides: TGTGCCAGCAGCGACAACCGGGTCCCCTACGAGCAGTACTTC. The whole variable domain, filled in from reference TRBV5-5 and TRBJ2-7, reads DAGVTQSPTHLIKTRGQQVTLRCSPISGHKSVSWYQQVLGQGPQFIFQYYEKEERGRGNFPDRFSARQFPNYSSELNVNALLLGDSALYLCASSDNRVPYEQYFGPGTRLTVT.

CDR3 protein: CASSPGSDTQYF. The CDR3 DNA reads TGTGCCAGCAGCCCAGGGTCAGATACGCAGTATTTT. The rearrangement links TRBV7-9 to TRBJ2-3; the D gene is possibly TRBD1 (5 bases). V was cut by 5 bases and J by 4 bases, with 7 bases left in between. This CDR3 has 12 amino acids. Germline V gives CDR1 SEHNR, CDR2 FQNEAQ (reference sequence).

This clone was seen only a few times. The chain couples TRBV28 to TRBJ1-5; no clear D gene. V was shortened by 3 bases and J by 2 bases, with 8 bases between the two germline ends. The CDR3 contains 14 residues. CDR1 and CDR2 from the germline V gene are MDHEN and SYDVKM. The CDR3 DNA reads TGTGCCAGCAGTTTTATGAGCGGCAATCAGCCCCAGCATTTT. This codes for CASSFMSGNQPQHF.

The chain is built from TRBV15 and TRBJ2-7; D unresolved. In germline, CDR1 is LNHNV, CDR2 YYDKDF (reference sequence). The CDR3 spans 14 residues. V lost 0 bases and J lost 3, with 9 bases in between. For the CDR3, the DNA is TGTGCCACCAGCAGAGATCTTGGCCTCTACGAGCAGTACTTC. Amino acids: CATSRDLGLYEQYF. Combining the CDR3 with reference TRBV15 and TRBJ2-7 gives the whole variable domain DAMVIQNPRYQVTQFGKPVTLSCSQTLNHNVMYWYQQKSSQAPKLLFHYYDKDFNNEADTPDNFQSRRPNTSFCFLDIRSPGLGDTAMYLCATSRDLGLYEQYFGPGTRLTVT.